One and the same sample provided the 10 T cell receptor beta chains below, sequenced in a study of shared clonotypes between healthy human individuals. TCRdb keeps only in-frame clones here, not all; method: immunoSEQ multiplex PCR. The data show hundreds of thousands of clones, with approximately 95% seen just once and about 0.11% held by the top ten. CD45RO-negative, CCR7-selected cells formed the naive CD8 fraction, which excluded terminally differentiated effector memory CD45RA+ cells. The sample taken for sequencing was naive CD8+ T cells sorted from blood. Receptor source: a woman aged 30 to 39 in good health.

The chain has TRBV15 and TRBJ1-2; D gene unclear. V was cut by 3 bases and J by 7 bases, with 9 bases left in between. Germline V lookup: CDR1 LNHNV, CDR2 YYDKDF (reference sequence). There are 12 residues in the CDR3. CDR3 protein: CATSRPTSGYTF. The CDR3 region has the DNA TGTGCCACCAGCAGGCCAACGAGTGGCTACACCTTC.

The V and J genes are TRBV29-1 and TRBJ2-5, with no clear D. CDR3 length equals 14 residues. Between the trimmed V and J ends, which lost 0 bases and 4 bases, there was a span of 12 bases. Looked up from germline, CDR1 is SQVTM and CDR2 is ANQGSEA. CDR3 coding DNA: TGCAGCGTTGAAGACTACGCAGAAGGAGAGACCCAGTACTTC. This codes for CSVEDYAEGETQYF.

The chain uses TRBV9 and TRBJ2-3, with 7 nucleotides matching TRBD2. The germline V gene has CDR1 SGDLS and CDR2 YYNGEE. V shed 4 bases, J shed 3 bases, and the junction held 8 bases outside the gene matches. The CDR3 spans 15 residues. CDR3 DNA: TGTGCCAGCAGCAACGGCGGGAGAGGAACAGATACGCAGTATTTT. This codes for CASSNGGRGTDTQYF.

The gene calls are TRBV9 and TRBJ2-3; tentatively, D is TRBD1 (5 bases). The CDR3 is 16 residues long. Germline lookup yields CDR1 SGDLS and CDR2 YYNGEE. V gave up 0 bases and J gave up 2 bases, with 13 bases separating them. CDR3 region: CASSVAGGQLTDTQYF. CDR3 nucleotides: TGTGCCAGCAGCGTAGCCGGCGGACAACTCACAGATACGCAGTATTTT.

The chain uses TRBV11-3 and TRBJ2-5; 7 nucleotides align to TRBD2. The CDR3 length is 15 residues. V trimming: 5 bases; J trimming: 1 base; junction bases outside the gene matches: 7. The germline gives CDR1 SGHNT, CDR2 YENEEA. The CDR3 loop reads CASSIGTTAQETQYF. CDR3 DNA sequence: TGTGCCAGCAGCATCGGGACTACAGCCCAAGAGACCCAGTACTTC.

The CDR3 DNA reads as TGTGCCAGCAGCTCCCGGGACAAGAACACCGGGGAGCTGTTTTTT. Protein sequence: CASSSRDKNTGELFF. The J gene is TRBJ2-2, the V gene TRBV5-4, with a weak D call TRBD1 (6 bases). V lost 3 bases to trimming and J lost 1 base, with 10 bases between them. CDR1 and CDR2 (germline): SGHNT, YYREEE (reference sequence). The CDR3 contains 15 residues. Drawing the rest from reference TRBV5-4 and TRBJ2-2, the complete variable domain is ETGVTQSPTHLIKTRGQQVTLRCSSQSGHNTVSWYQQALGQGPQFIFQYYREEENGRGNFPPRFSGLQFPNYSSELNVNALELDDSALYLCASSSRDKNTGELFFGEGSRLTVL.

The chain has TRBV9 and TRBJ2-1, with a weak D call TRBD2 (6 bases). The CDR3 is 17 amino acids. CDR1 is SGDLS and CDR2 is YYNGEE in the germline V gene. The ends were cut back, 2 bases at V and 5 bases at J, with 20 bases in the middle. The chain's CDR3 is CASSVGGRPGRDNEQFF. In DNA, the CDR3 is TGTGCCAGCAGCGTCGGGGGACGTCCAGGTAGAGACAATGAGCAGTTCTTC.

The chain links TRBV6-5 to TRBJ1-5, with a tentative D call TRBD1 (6 bases). The germline CDR1 and CDR2 sequences are MNHEY and SVGAGI. The V and J ends lost 2 bases and 6 bases respectively, with 11 bases between them. This CDR3 is built from 14 residues. The CDR3 nucleotides read TGTGCCAGCAGTTACGGGGAGGGGGGTCAGCCCCAGCATTTT. This encodes CASSYGEGGQPQHF.

The chain recombines TRBV1 with TRBJ2-7; no DNA check was done on the table's D call, TRBD1. TRBV1 counts as a pseudogene. This CDR3 spans 17 amino acids. The chain's CDR3 is CTSSQGSRDRANLKQYF. CDR3 in DNA: TGCACCAGCAGCCAAGGAAGCCGGGACAGGGCGAATCTCAAGCAGTACTTC.

This chain uses TRBV5-4 with TRBJ1-1; 9 nucleotides agree with TRBD1. This CDR3 is built from 15 residues. CDR1 is SGHNT, CDR2 YYREEE, per germline (reference sequence). The trim removed 4 bases at V and 4 bases at J, leaving 8 bases unmatched. This CDR3 reads CASSERDRVATEAFF. CDR3 sequence (DNA): TGTGCCAGCAGCGAAAGGGACAGGGTGGCCACTGAAGCTTTCTTT.